The 18 T cell receptor beta chains below all came from one sample that was sequenced in a study of monozygotic twins with inflammatory bowel disease. TCRdb re-analyzed the 5' RACE reads; it lists each CDR3 protein once, without DNA. The sample spans approximately 160,000 distinct CDR3 sequences; the ten largest clones claim 6% to 9.5%. The sample consisted of blood. The receptors were gathered from a human donor with ulcerative colitis or Crohn's disease, or a healthy co-twin of an affected twin (not recorded which).

The chain joins TRBV12-3 or TRBV12-4 to TRBJ1-5. CDR3 length equals 15 residues. The chain's CDR3 is CASSWGSGRDQPQHF.

V gene TRBV5-4 combines with J gene TRBJ1-6; TCRdb designates TRBD1, a call that cannot be tested without DNA. CDR1 and CDR2 from the germline V gene are SGHNT and YYREEE (reference sequence). CDR3 size: 15 residues. The CDR3 loop is CASSLAQGAGSPLHF.

The gene calls are TRBV7-9 and TRBJ1-1. CDR1 is SEHNR, CDR2 FQNEAQ, per germline (reference sequence). The CDR3 covers 13 residues. CDR3 amino acids: CASSSRQDLEAFF.

The J gene is TRBJ2-6, the V gene TRBV6-5. CDR1 and CDR2 from the germline V gene are MNHEY and SVGAGI. The CDR3 totals 13 residues. CDR3: CASSYPGANVLTF.

The chain uses TRBV14 and TRBJ2-2; TCRdb proposes TRBD1, but this gene call is untestable without DNA. Germline CDR1 reads SGHDN; CDR2 reads FVKESK. The CDR3 totals 14 residues. The CDR3 loop is CASSLDREAGELFF.

V gene TRBV12-3 or TRBV12-4 combines with J gene TRBJ2-3. CDR3 length: 16 amino acids. The chain's CDR3 is CASSLALPDSTDTQYF.

J is TRBJ1-4 and V is TRBV20-1. The CDR3 is made up of 14 amino acids. Germline V gene data show CDR1 as DFQATT and CDR2 as SNEGSKA (reference sequence). The CDR3 loop reads CSASRIGPHEKLFF.

The rearrangement uses TRBV6-1 and TRBJ2-1; TCRdb's D call, TRBD1, is unchecked because there is no DNA. Germline V gene data show CDR1 as MNHNS and CDR2 as SASEGT. This CDR3 contains 14 residues. CDR3 protein: CASSEAPGRNEQFF.

This chain connects TRBV7-9 to TRBJ2-1; TCRdb picks TRBD1, but there is no DNA to check that call. Germline CDR1 reads SEHNR; CDR2 reads FQNEAQ (reference sequence). The CDR3 spans 14 residues. This chain's CDR3 is CASSFVGALAEQFF.

The rearrangement uses TRBV7-6 and TRBJ2-1. Germline V gene sequence: CDR1 SGHVS, CDR2 FNYEAQ. CDR3 size: 16 residues. CDR3 amino acids: CASSLNPGARYNEQFF.

This rearrangement joins TRBV20-1 to TRBJ1-2. Germline assignment: CDR1 DFQATT and CDR2 SNEGSKA (reference sequence). This CDR3 contains 15 residues. This CDR3 reads CSARDPRRALYGYTF.

V is TRBV28 and J is TRBJ2-7; the D call from TCRdb, TRBD2, cannot be confirmed without DNA. This CDR3 has 17 amino acids. CDR1 is MDHEN and CDR2 is SYDVKM in the germline V gene. The CDR3 sequence: CASSLGAGTSGIYEQYF.

The genes are TRBV5-1 and TRBJ1-2. CDR1 is SGHRS and CDR2 is YFSETQ in the germline V gene. CDR3 length: 13 residues. The CDR3 loop is CASSLATSYGYTF.

The chain couples TRBV12-3 or TRBV12-4 to TRBJ2-5; TCRdb outputs TRBD2, but without DNA this stays unchecked. This CDR3 has 14 amino acids. The CDR3 sequence: CASSLEQSREAQYF.

V gene TRBV29-1 combines with J gene TRBJ2-2. In germline, CDR1 is SQVTM, CDR2 ANQGSEA. CDR3 length equals 12 residues. The CDR3 sequence is CSVISSTGELFF.

V and J are TRBV6-5 and TRBJ1-3; as DNA is missing, the TRBD1 call by TCRdb cannot be tested. The CDR3 sequence is 16 residues long. Germline V gene sequence: CDR1 MNHEY, CDR2 SVGAGI. Here the CDR3 reads CASSYTGQGSGNTIYF.

The J gene is TRBJ1-1, the V gene TRBV3-1; there is no DNA to check the TCRdb D call of TRBD1. Germline CDR1 LGHDT, CDR2 YNNKEL (reference sequence). The CDR3 is 14 amino acids. CDR3 sequence reads: CASSQGQWNTEAFF. Using reference TRBV3-1 and TRBJ1-1 for the parts outside the CDR3, the full variable domain is DTAVSQTPKYLVTQMGNDKSIKCEQNLGHDTMYWYKQDSKKFLKIMFSYNNKELIINETVPNRFSPKSPDKAHLNLHINSLELGDSAVYFCASSQGQWNTEAFFGQGTRLTVV.

The rearrangement uses TRBV20-1 and TRBJ2-1; the D call of TRBD2 rests on TCRdb alone, since no DNA is present to check it. There are 14 residues in the CDR3. The germline CDR1 and CDR2 sequences are DFQATT and SNEGSKA (reference sequence). The CDR3 is CSASGDLGYNEQFF.